This passage covers 20 T cell receptor beta chains from one sample sequenced in a study of blood T cell repertoires in COVID-19. Clones were read by immunoSEQ multiplex PCR, and TCRdb kept only the in-frame ones, dropping some. The repertoire has fewer than 200,000 clones, 88% of them found once; the top ten carry 2% to 2.5%. Material for sequencing was peripheral blood. The origin of the receptors is a man between 50 and 59 years old who had recovered from COVID-19.

The chain employs TRBV10-3 and TRBJ1-2; D not resolved. Germline CDR1 reads ENHRY; CDR2 reads SYGVKD. The CDR3 sequence is 16 residues long. V was pared by 0 bases and J by 0 bases, with 11 bases between. The CDR3 nucleotides read TGTGCCATCAGTGAGTCACAGCTACCATCTAACTATGGCTACACCTTC. This gives the protein CAISESQLPSNYGYTF.

The chain couples TRBV2 to TRBJ2-3; D perhaps matches TRBD2 (5 bases). V gave up 6 bases and J gave up 2 bases, with 21 bases separating them. The CDR3 is made up of 17 amino acids. CDR1 is SNHLY and CDR2 is FYNNEI in the germline V gene. The CDR3 DNA reads as TGTGCCAGCAGACCTCCCGTGACCAGGAGGATCACAGATACGCAGTATTTT. Encoded protein: CASRPPVTRRITDTQYF. The full variable domain, with the rest looked up from reference TRBV2 and TRBJ2-3, is EPEVTQTPSHQVTQMGQEVILRCVPISNHLYFYWYRQILGQKVEFLVSFYNNEISEKSEIFDDQFSVERPDGSNFTLKIRSTKLEDSAMYFCASRPPVTRRITDTQYFGPGTRLTVL.

The sample holds a few counts of this clone. The V gene is TRBV5-4, the J gene TRBJ2-7, with 7 bases matching TRBD2. V gave up 1 base and J gave up 5 bases; unmatched junction bases: 6. The germline V gene has CDR1 SGHNT and CDR2 YYREEE (reference sequence). This CDR3 has 14 residues. The CDR3 sequence: CASSLRGEGHEQYF. The CDR3 DNA follows: TGTGCCAGCAGCTTGCGGGGGGAGGGCCACGAGCAGTACTTC.

V gene TRBV19 combines with J gene TRBJ1-2, with a tentative D call TRBD1 (5 bases). CDR1 and CDR2 (germline): LNHDA, SQIVND (reference sequence). V gave up 5 bases and J gave up 9 bases, with 19 bases separating them. This CDR3 is built from 14 residues. The CDR3 DNA is TGTGCCAGTAGTTCGACAGCCGTCGCAGTAAGCTACACCTTC. Translation: CASSSTAVAVSYTF.

J is TRBJ1-5 and V is TRBV2; D is perhaps TRBD1 (5 bases). Germline V lookup: CDR1 SNHLY, CDR2 FYNNEI. The V end lost 4 bases, the J end lost 7 bases, and 17 bases lay between the germline ends. The CDR3 consists of 15 residues. The CDR3 reads CASSARGEFRQPQHF. CDR3 nucleotide sequence: TGTGCCAGCAGTGCCCGGGGGGAGTTCCGCCAGCCCCAGCATTTT.

This rearrangement joins TRBV9 to TRBJ1-5; a possible D gene is TRBD1 (5 bases). The CDR3 extends over 14 amino acids. Trimming took off 3 bases at V and 4 bases at J, with 11 bases between the two ends. CDR1 is SGDLS, CDR2 YYNGEE, per germline. The CDR3: CASSATAGNQPQHF. The CDR3 DNA sequence: TGTGCCAGCAGCGCCACTGCAGGGAATCAGCCCCAGCATTTT.

The chain couples TRBV5-6 to TRBJ2-1; 9 bases map to TRBD1. CDR3 length equals 16 residues. The V and J ends lost 4 bases and 3 bases, in that order; junction bases with no gene match: 8. The germline V gene encodes CDR1 SGHDT and CDR2 YYEEEE. Here the CDR3 reads CASSPSGTGFYNEQFF. CDR3 nucleotide sequence: TGTGCCAGCAGCCCCTCCGGGACAGGGTTCTACAATGAGCAGTTCTTC.

The rearrangement links TRBV19 to TRBJ2-1; the match to TRBD2 covers 11 bases. Germline trimming cut 5 bases from V and 5 bases from J; bases unmatched to any gene: 8. CDR3 length equals 16 residues. Germline CDR1 LNHDA, CDR2 SQIVND (reference sequence). This chain's CDR3 is CASSVRVGLADNEQFF. The CDR3 coding sequence is TGTGCCAGTAGTGTCCGGGTGGGACTAGCGGACAATGAGCAGTTCTTC.

J is TRBJ1-1 and V is TRBV7-2; TRBD1 agrees at 10 bases. The CDR3 is 15 amino acids. Germline V gene data show CDR1 as SGHTA and CDR2 as FQGNSA. With 4 bases clipped from V and 5 bases from J, the junction kept 7 bases outside the gene matches. The CDR3, as DNA: TGTGCCAGCAGCTGGGACAGGGGAAGTAAGACTGAAGCTTTCTTT. Residues: CASSWDRGSKTEAFF.

The CDR3, as DNA: TGTGCCAGCAGTTACGTCGGGTTGGGTGGCTACACCTTC. This sequence encodes CASSYVGLGGYTF. The V gene is TRBV6-2 or TRBV6-3, the J gene TRBJ1-2; no definite D call. Trimming cost V 2 bases and J 7 bases, with 11 bases left between them. In germline, CDR1 is MNHEY, CDR2 SVGEGT. The CDR3 sequence is 13 residues long.

Only a few counts were recorded for this clone. The V and J genes are TRBV25-1 and TRBJ2-5; D possibly corresponds to TRBD1 (5 bases). The V and J ends lost 1 base and 0 bases respectively, with 9 bases between them. From germline, CDR1 is MGHDK and CDR2 SYGVNS. CDR3 length equals 15 residues. This chain's CDR3 is CASSESRGYQETQYF. CDR3 coding DNA: TGTGCCAGCAGTGAATCTAGGGGATACCAAGAGACCCAGTACTTC.

The rearrangement links TRBV6-5 to TRBJ2-5, with 7 bases matching TRBD1. Germline V CDR1 and CDR2: MNHEY, SVGAGI. CDR3 length: 14 amino acids. The junction had 6 bases not matched to a gene; V was cut back by 4 bases and J by 4 bases. CDR3 protein: CASSSQGDIETQYF. The CDR3 bases are TGTGCCAGCAGTTCCCAGGGGGATATAGAGACCCAGTACTTC.

J is TRBJ2-2 and V is TRBV5-1, with D possibly matching TRBD1 (5 bases). CDR3 length: 15 residues. V was cut by 3 bases and J by 4 bases, with 13 bases left in between. The germline gives CDR1 SGHRS, CDR2 YFSETQ. The CDR3 DNA sequence: TGCGCCAGCAGCTCGGGTACAGGAGTCACCGGGGAGCTGTTTTTT. Its protein product is CASSSGTGVTGELFF.

V usage is TRBV7-9 and J usage is TRBJ2-7; possible D gene TRBD1, 6 bases. Germline CDR1 reads SEHNR; CDR2 reads FQNEAQ (reference sequence). The germline V and J ends were trimmed by 1 base and 2 bases, with 12 bases remaining between them. The CDR3 contains 15 residues. CDR3 region: CASSLVNAGAYEQYF. The CDR3 DNA follows: TGTGCCAGCAGCTTAGTAAATGCAGGGGCCTACGAGCAGTACTTC.

The chain links TRBV10-2 to TRBJ1-1; D is uncertain. CDR1 is WSHSY and CDR2 is SAAADI in the germline V gene. The CDR3 has 13 residues. Trimming removed 1 base from V and 2 bases from J, with 5 bases in between. This chain's CDR3 is CASSEYYNTEAFF. CDR3 in DNA: TGCGCCAGCAGTGAGTACTACAACACTGAAGCTTTCTTT.

This sequence joins TRBV5-6 and TRBJ2-3; D gene unclear. Trimming took 1 base from V and 4 from J, leaving 10 bases between them. The CDR3 contains 14 residues. Germline V gives CDR1 SGHDT, CDR2 YYEEEE. The DNA of the CDR3 is TGTGCCAGCAGCTTGAGCCATATCCCAGATACGCAGTATTTT. Amino acids: CASSLSHIPDTQYF. The whole variable domain, remainder taken from reference TRBV5-6 and TRBJ2-3, is DAGVTQSPTHLIKTRGQQVTLRCSPKSGHDTVSWYQQALGQGPQFIFQYYEEEERQRGNFPDRFSGHQFPNYSSELNVNALLLGDSALYLCASSLSHIPDTQYFGPGTRLTVL.

This clone has only a few counts. The chain couples TRBV7-9 to TRBJ2-2; possibly TRBD2 for D (7 bases). This CDR3 spans 15 amino acids. In germline, CDR1 is SEHNR, CDR2 FQNEAQ (reference sequence). V lost 3 bases to trimming and J lost 0 bases, with 8 bases between them. CDR3 residues: CASSLRGPNTGELFF. The CDR3 DNA follows: TGTGCCAGCAGCTTGCGGGGGCCGAACACCGGGGAGCTGTTTTTT.

The rearrangement joins TRBV12-5 to TRBJ1-1; 7 bases agree with TRBD1. The CDR3 extends over 16 amino acids. CDR1 is LGHNT, CDR2 FRNRAP, per germline. The J segment lost 1 base and the V segment lost 6 bases, leaving 11 bases of the junction unmatched. The CDR3 region is CASGRTQGTANTEAFF. In nucleotides, the CDR3 is TGTGCTAGTGGCCGTACTCAAGGGACAGCGAACACTGAAGCTTTCTTT.

The V call is TRBV7-2, the J call TRBJ2-5; unclear D gene. This CDR3 spans 12 amino acids. V lost 1 base to trimming and J lost 3 bases, with 3 bases between them. CDR1 and CDR2 from the germline V gene are SGHTA and FQGNSA. CDR3 DNA sequence: TGTGCCAGCAGCTTAGTAAAAGAGACCCAGTACTTC. This gives the protein CASSLVKETQYF.

V is TRBV2 and J is TRBJ1-4; D gene ambiguous. From germline, CDR1 is SNHLY and CDR2 FYNNEI. Trimming removed 2 bases at V and 3 bases at J, with 10 bases between. The CDR3 loop spans 15 amino acids. The CDR3 protein is CASSEYGGANEKLFF. Written as DNA, the CDR3 is TGTGCCAGCAGTGAATATGGCGGGGCTAATGAAAAACTGTTTTTT.